The rows below give T cell receptor beta chains drawn from one sample of a study of CD8 T cells in Susac syndrome. In TCRdb, the immunoSEQ multiplex PCR reads were re-called with MiXCR into one record per CDR3 protein. The sample has about 47,000 distinct CDR3 sequences, almost 95% seen once; the top ten hold around 0.41%. The sample taken for sequencing was CD8+ T cells from PBMCs. The source of these receptors is a human donor in good health. Each CDR3 is given with its conserved first and last residue. Each record gives: D gene, V gene, clone size, J gene, CDR3 protein, CDR3 DNA. A D gene is named only where the DNA matches it firmly. Only part of the rows carry a size: once, few, many, or a class if the clone is expanded.

>TRBD1|TRBV14|.|TRBJ2-2
CASSFIRDRGNTGELFF
TGTGCCAGCAGCTTTATCCGGGACAGGGGGAACACCGGGGAGCTGTTTTTT
>.|TRBV18|.|TRBJ1-4
CASSPEPGAAEKLFF
TGTGCCAGCTCACCAGAGCCGGGGGCCGCTGAAAAACTGTTTTTT
>TRBD2|TRBV5-6|.|TRBJ2-3
CASSSYLTSGLADTQYF
TGTGCCAGCAGCTCGTACCTGACTAGCGGTTTGGCAGATACGCAGTATTTT
>.|TRBV7-9|.|TRBJ2-7
CASSSPRYEEEQYF
TGTGCCAGCAGCTCGCCTCGGTACGAGGAAGAGCAGTACTTC
>.|TRBV20-1|.|TRBJ2-7
CSAREDYEQYF
TGCAGTGCTAGAGAGGACTACGAGCAGTACTTC
>TRBD1|TRBV19|.|TRBJ2-1
CASTLGQGPLQQFF
TGTGCCAGTACCCTAGGACAGGGACCCCTTCAGCAGTTCTTC
>.|TRBV6-5|.|TRBJ1-1
CASSYSDPPEGMNTEAFF
TGTGCCAGCAGTTACTCAGACCCCCCGGAGGGAATGAACACTGAAGCTTTCTTT
>.|TRBV7-8|.|TRBJ1-1
CASSLPKESLEAFF
TGTGCCAGCAGCTTACCCAAAGAGAGCCTTGAAGCTTTCTTT
>.|TRBV20-1|.|TRBJ2-2
CSARDPNTGELFF
TGCAGTGCTCGTGACCCGAACACCGGGGAGCTGTTTTTT
>.|TRBV2|.|TRBJ2-1
CASRGQNGLAGGEGNNEQFF
TGTGCCAGCAGGGGACAGAATGGACTAGCCGGAGGGGAGGGTAACAATGAGCAGTTCTTC
>.|TRBV10-3|.|TRBJ2-5
CATPGTDQETQYF
TGTGCCACTCCCGGTACAGACCAAGAGACCCAGTACTTC
>TRBD2|TRBV5-1|.|TRBJ2-1
CASSKGRELAGIWIF
TGCGCCAGCAGCAAAGGCCGGGAACTAGCGGGAATCTGGATCTTC
>.|TRBV20-1|.|TRBJ2-1
CSAPRENEQFF
TGCAGTGCGCCCCGGGAGAATGAGCAGTTCTTC
>.|TRBV5-1|.|TRBJ1-1
CASSLRLPNTEAFF
TGCGCCAGCAGCCTTCGGCTCCCGAACACTGAAGCTTTCTTT
>.|TRBV19|.|TRBJ1-5
CASSMVSGNQPQHF
TGTGCCAGTAGTATGGTAAGCGGCAATCAGCCCCAGCATTTT
>TRBD2|TRBV19|.|TRBJ2-5
CASSIGASGGHQETQYF
TGTGCCAGTAGTATCGGGGCTAGCGGGGGTCACCAAGAGACCCAGTACTTC
>.|TRBV6-2/TRBV6-3|.|TRBJ2-7
CASSYGQSGEQYF
TGTGCCAGCAGTTACGGCCAGTCGGGTGAGCAGTACTTC
>TRBD2|TRBV7-9|.|TRBJ2-7
CASSSSGAGSYEQYF
TGTGCCAGCAGTTCTAGCGGGGCCGGCTCCTACGAGCAGTACTTC
>TRBD2|TRBV2|.|TRBJ2-1
CASSDAGVTYNEQFF
TGTGCCAGCAGTGATGCGGGAGTGACATACAATGAGCAGTTCTTC
>TRBD2|TRBV14|.|TRBJ2-3
CASSQGFTSGKEDTQYF
TGTGCCAGCAGCCAGGGATTCACTAGCGGGAAGGAGGATACGCAGTATTTT
>TRBD1|TRBV30|.|TRBJ1-1
CAWSDTGVMNTEAFF
TGTGCCTGGAGTGACACAGGGGTGATGAACACTGAAGCTTTCTTT
>.|TRBV7-9|.|TRBJ1-2
CASRLGGGANYGYTF
TGTGCCAGCAGGCTTGGGGGGGGAGCTAACTATGGCTACACCTTC
>TRBD2|TRBV4-1|.|TRBJ2-5
CASSQLAGAKETQYF
TGCGCCAGCAGCCAATTAGCGGGAGCAAAGGAGACCCAGTACTTC
>.|TRBV20-1|.|TRBJ2-2
CSARDPSNTGELFF
TGCAGTGCTAGAGATCCATCGAACACCGGGGAGCTGTTTTTT
>TRBD2|TRBV27|.|TRBJ2-7
CASSPLGLAGVYEQYF
TGTGCCAGCAGTCCCCTAGGACTAGCGGGAGTCTACGAGCAGTACTTC
>.|TRBV7-6|few|TRBJ1-1
CASSLTVGEGTEAFF
TGTGCCAGCAGCTTAACGGTGGGAGAGGGGACTGAAGCTTTCTTT
>TRBD1|TRBV4-1|.|TRBJ2-6
CASSQEGQGPGGANVLTF
TGCGCCAGCAGCCAAGAGGGACAGGGGCCGGGTGGGGCCAACGTCCTGACTTTC